Presented here are 17 T cell receptor beta chains from one specimen sequenced in a study of blood T cell repertoires in COVID-19. Libraries were prepared by immunoSEQ multiplex PCR; TCRdb keeps only in-frame clonotypes and omits some of them. Of 130,000 to 150,000 clones in the sample, 70% to 90% were seen once. Sequencing was done on a sample of peripheral blood. The receptors originated from a human donor with acute or convalescent COVID-19. The donor label of this sample is uncertain.

The count of this clone is one. J is TRBJ2-6 and V is TRBV7-9; D perhaps matches TRBD1 (5 bases). The CDR3 is made up of 16 amino acids. Germline CDR1 and CDR2: SEHNR and FQNEAQ (reference sequence). The V gene lost 8 bases and the J gene lost 2 bases, with 16 bases spanning the gap. The CDR3 bases are TGTGCCAGCCCCCCGAACAGGTTTACTGGGGCCAACGTCCTGACTTTC. This translates into CASPPNRFTGANVLTF.

This clone was recorded a few times. The CDR3: CAWSLGGVTEAFF. For the CDR3, the DNA is TGTGCCTGGAGTCTTGGCGGGGTCACTGAAGCTTTCTTT. This rearrangement joins TRBV30 to TRBJ1-1, with unresolved D. The CDR3 is 13 amino acids. Germline-derived CDR1 and CDR2 are GTSNPN and SVGIG (reference sequence). Trimming removed 2 bases at V and 4 bases at J, with 11 bases between.

The genes are TRBV4-1 and TRBJ2-5; perhaps TRBD1 as D (6 bases). The germline gives CDR1 MGHRA, CDR2 YSYEKL. V was pared by 4 bases and J by 2 bases, with 14 bases between. The CDR3 contains 15 residues. CDR3 residues: CASSRGRQPQETQYF. The CDR3 region has the DNA TGCGCCAGCAGCCGGGGGCGCCAACCTCAAGAGACCCAGTACTTC.

V is TRBV19 and J is TRBJ1-2; 7 nucleotides align to TRBD1. This CDR3 has 14 residues. V lost 7 bases and J lost 1; bases outside the gene matches: 6. Germline-derived CDR1 and CDR2 are LNHDA and SQIVND (reference sequence). The CDR3 DNA reads as TGTGCCAGTACCCCGGGACAGAATAACTATGGCTACACCTTC. It codes for CASTPGQNNYGYTF.

V gene TRBV11-3 combines with J gene TRBJ2-5, with TRBD1 matching over 7 bases. The CDR3 totals 14 residues. V was pared by 3 bases and J by 5 bases, with 6 bases of the junction left unmatched. Per the germline V gene, CDR1 is SGHNT and CDR2 is YENEEA. DNA for the CDR3: TGTGCCAGCAGCTTCCAGGGGGACGGCGAGACCCAGTACTTC. The encoded protein is CASSFQGDGETQYF.

This clone was counted a single time. The V and J genes are TRBV2 and TRBJ1-5; perhaps TRBD1 as D (5 bases). Germline lookup yields CDR1 SNHLY and CDR2 FYNNEI. Trimming pared 4 bases from V and 0 bases from J, leaving 10 bases between. The CDR3 is made up of 15 amino acids. The CDR3 nucleotides are TGTGCCAGCAGTGTTTCGACAGTTAGCAATCAGCCCCAGCATTTT. Its protein product is CASSVSTVSNQPQHF.

A few counts support this clone. The chain couples TRBV7-2 to TRBJ1-4, with D possibly being TRBD1 (6 bases). The V end lost 4 bases, the J end lost 3 bases, and 15 bases lay between the germline ends. The CDR3 totals 16 residues. Germline CDR1 is SGHTA and CDR2 is FQGNSA. The CDR3 protein is CASSSKQGGANEKLFF. CDR3 sequence (DNA): TGTGCCAGCAGCTCGAAACAAGGGGGAGCTAATGAAAAACTGTTTTTT.

The gene calls are TRBV10-3 and TRBJ1-1; TRBD1 matches at 9 bases. V shed 6 bases and J 4 bases; nucleotides not matched to a gene: 6. CDR3 size: 14 residues. Germline CDR1 reads ENHRY; CDR2 reads SYGVKD. This CDR3 reads CAIRPGTGSTEAFF. The CDR3, as DNA: TGTGCCATCAGGCCAGGGACAGGGAGCACTGAAGCTTTCTTT.

V and J are TRBV5-8 and TRBJ2-5, with D hard to call. This CDR3 is 11 amino acids long. The V end lost 0 bases, the J end lost 5 bases, and 2 bases lay between the germline ends. Per the germline V gene, CDR1 is SGHTS and CDR2 is YDEGEE. CDR3 amino acids: CASSLAETQYF. Written as DNA, the CDR3 is TGTGCCAGCAGCTTGGCTGAGACCCAGTACTTC.

The V gene is TRBV27, the J gene TRBJ1-1, with TRBD1 as a possible D gene (5 bases). The CDR3 consists of 17 residues. Trimming took off 4 bases at V and 0 bases at J, with 18 bases between the two ends. Per the germline V gene, CDR1 is MNHEY and CDR2 is SMNVEV (reference sequence). CDR3 nucleotides: TGTGCCAGCAGTTGGGGGTACGCCGGGGGGATGAACACTGAAGCTTTCTTT. Encoded protein: CASSWGYAGGMNTEAFF.

V usage is TRBV7-2 and J usage is TRBJ1-1, with 8 bases aligning to TRBD1. The CDR3 runs 17 residues. Germline-derived CDR1 and CDR2 are SGHTA and FQGNSA. V gave up 4 bases and J gave up 3 bases; unmatched junction bases: 13. CDR3 loop: CASSSPPSVRGHTEAFF. CDR3 DNA: TGTGCCAGCAGCTCCCCCCCCTCGGTCAGGGGGCACACTGAAGCTTTCTTT.

This clone has just a few counts. J is TRBJ1-2 and V is TRBV2; possibly TRBD1 for D (5 bases). The CDR3 sequence is 12 residues long. Germline V gives CDR1 SNHLY, CDR2 FYNNEI. Trimming took 6 bases from V and 6 from J, leaving 11 bases between them. The CDR3 protein is CASRGQVHGYTF. The CDR3 region has the DNA TGTGCCAGCAGGGGGCAGGTTCATGGCTACACCTTC.

The chain joins TRBV4-2 to TRBJ2-3; maybe TRBD2 (5 bases). Trimming removed 1 base from V and 6 bases from J, with 8 bases in between. The CDR3 extends over 13 amino acids. Per germline, CDR1 LGHNA and CDR2 YNFKEQ. The CDR3 loop is CASSQGLADTQYF. DNA of the CDR3: TGTGCCAGCAGCCAAGGTTTAGCGGATACGCAGTATTTT.

The chain combines TRBV15 with TRBJ2-5; TRBD1 matches at 9 bases. CDR1 is LNHNV, CDR2 YYDKDF, per germline (reference sequence). V lost 3 bases and J lost 3; bases outside the gene matches: 11. CDR3 length: 17 residues. In DNA form, the CDR3 reads TGTGCCACCAGCAGTACACTACAGGGGGCCTACAAAGAGACCCAGTACTTC. It is translated as CATSSTLQGAYKETQYF.

This clone appeared a single time. The chain has TRBV11-2 and TRBJ1-1; 7 bases agree with TRBD1. The CDR3 covers 13 residues. Germline V CDR1 and CDR2: SGHAT, FQNNGV. V dropped 3 bases and J dropped 3; count of bases not matched to a gene: 1. DNA for the CDR3: TGTGCCAGCAGCTTCACAGGGGACACTGAAGCTTTCTTT. It yields the protein CASSFTGDTEAFF.

V usage is TRBV19 and J usage is TRBJ2-1; 10 bases fit TRBD2. Trimming removed 9 bases from V and 5 bases from J; junction bases left unmatched: 10. The CDR3 is made up of 15 amino acids. CDR1 and CDR2 from the germline V gene are LNHDA and SQIVND (reference sequence). CDR3 nucleotide sequence: TGTGCCAGCGATAGCGGGAGGCTCAGTCACAATGAGCAGTTCTTC. Translated, it gives CASDSGRLSHNEQFF.

This chain links TRBV9 with TRBJ1-5; maybe TRBD1 (6 bases). Germline V gene sequence: CDR1 SGDLS, CDR2 YYNGEE. The V end was cut by 3 bases, the J end by 0 bases, with 10 bases between. The CDR3 consists of 15 residues. CDR3 sequence reads: CASSEGGNSNQPQHF. DNA of the CDR3: TGTGCCAGCAGCGAAGGGGGAAATAGCAATCAGCCCCAGCATTTT.